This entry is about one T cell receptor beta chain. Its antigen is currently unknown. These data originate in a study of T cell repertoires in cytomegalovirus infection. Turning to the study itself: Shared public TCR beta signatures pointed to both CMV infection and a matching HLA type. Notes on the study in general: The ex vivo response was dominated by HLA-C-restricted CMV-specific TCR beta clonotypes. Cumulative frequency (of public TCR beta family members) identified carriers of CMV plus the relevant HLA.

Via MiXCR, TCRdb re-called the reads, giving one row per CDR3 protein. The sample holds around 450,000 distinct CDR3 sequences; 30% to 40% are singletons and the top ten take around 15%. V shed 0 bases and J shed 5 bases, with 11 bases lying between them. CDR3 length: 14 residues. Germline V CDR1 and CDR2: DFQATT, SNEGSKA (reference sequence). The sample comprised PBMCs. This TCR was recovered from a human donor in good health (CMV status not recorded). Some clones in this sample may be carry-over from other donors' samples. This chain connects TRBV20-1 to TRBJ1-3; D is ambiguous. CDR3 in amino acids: CSARDSRNRNTIYF. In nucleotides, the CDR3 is TGCAGTGCTAGAGATTCGAGGAACAGAAACACCATATATTTT.